These T cell receptor beta chains were read from a single sample in a study of blood T cell repertoires in COVID-19. The table came from immunoSEQ multiplex PCR; TCRdb's copy has only in-frame clones and leaves some out. The sample comprises roughly 330,000 clones, 87% of which are singletons, and roughly 5.2% rests with the top ten. Sequences were obtained from PBMCs or T cells enriched from blood (not recorded which). All receptors come from a woman aged 30 to 39 who had recovered from COVID-19. Each CDR3 is given with its conserved first and last residue. D genes are given only for firm matches. The size of a clone is reported for some rows only, either as once, few or many, or as a class for expanded clones.

few	TRBJ2-3	TRBD2	TRBV5-6	TGTGCCAGCAGACTAGCGGGGGGGACAGATACGCAGTATTTT	CASRLAGGTDTQYF
.	TRBJ1-5	.	TRBV15	TGTGCCACCAGCAGACAGTACAATCAGCCCCAGCATTTT	CATSRQYNQPQHF
once	TRBJ1-2	.	TRBV28	TGTGCCAGCAGTTTAGACAGGCTGAGTAATGGCTACACCTTC	CASSLDRLSNGYTF
few	TRBJ2-6	.	TRBV27	TGTGCCAGCAGTTTGAGCTCTGGGGCCAACGTCCTGACTTTC	CASSLSSGANVLTF
.	TRBJ2-3	.	TRBV9	TGTGCCAGCGGATCTTGGACAGCTAGCACAGATACGCAGTATTTT	CASGSWTASTDTQYF
.	TRBJ1-6	.	TRBV19	TGTGCCAGTAGTATTGGGAGGATTAATTCACCCCTCCACTTT	CASSIGRINSPLHF
few	TRBJ2-7	.	TRBV5-1	TGCGCCAGCAGCATTCAGGGGTCCTACGAGCAGTACTTC	CASSIQGSYEQYF
few	TRBJ1-2	.	TRBV5-4	TGTGCCAGCAGCTTAGGGCGGGCCGGGCAAGCTAACTATGGCTACACCTTC	CASSLGRAGQANYGYTF
.	TRBJ1-4	.	TRBV5-6	TGTGCCAGCACGGACCGGGAGACTAATGAAAAACTGTTTTTT	CASTDRETNEKLFF
.	TRBJ2-1	TRBD2	TRBV4-2	TGTGCCAGCAGCCAAGATCTATTAGCGGGGGGGTATGGTGAGCAGTTCTTC	CASSQDLLAGGYGEQFF
.	TRBJ1-1	.	TRBV7-2	TGTGCCAGCAGCTTAGGAGCAGGCGAGAACACTGAAGCTTTCTTT	CASSLGAGENTEAFF
.	TRBJ1-2	.	TRBV28	TGTGCCAGCAACAGATACTATGGCTACACCTTC	CASNRYYGYTF
.	TRBJ2-7	TRBD1	TRBV18	TGTGCCAGCTCACCACTAGGACAGGGCCTTAACGAGCAGTACTTC	CASSPLGQGLNEQYF
.	TRBJ2-1	.	TRBV11-3	TGTGCCAGCAGCTTAACCGGGAATTCCAATGAGCAGTTCTTC	CASSLTGNSNEQFF
once	TRBJ1-2	TRBD1	TRBV19	TGTGCCAGTAGTAGGGGCAGGGGGTATGGCTACACCTTC	CASSRGRGYGYTF
once	TRBJ1-4	TRBD1	TRBV11-2	TGTGCCAGCAGCGGTGGACAGGGGAGAACCCATATCACTAATGAAAAACTGTTTTTT	CASSGGQGRTHITNEKLFF
.	TRBJ2-1	TRBD2	TRBV7-2	TGTGCCAGCAGGGGGGCGGGGGGTCCCTCCTACAATGAGCAGTTCTTC	CASRGAGGPSYNEQFF
.	TRBJ1-2	TRBD1	TRBV24-1	TGTGCCACCAGTTTGATCTGGGGTATCGGGACAGGCGGCTATGGCTACACCTTC	CATSLIWGIGTGGYGYTF
few	TRBJ2-7	TRBD2	TRBV5-5	TGTGCCAGCAGCCCCCAAGCGGGGGGGCTTTACGAGCAGTACTTC	CASSPQAGGLYEQYF
.	TRBJ1-1	.	TRBV28	TGTGCCAGCAGGGATTACAGTGCAGCCAACACTGAAGCTTTCTTT	CASRDYSAANTEAFF
.	TRBJ2-3	TRBD2	TRBV7-8	TGTGCCAGCAGCTTACAGTCCTTCCCGACTAGCGGGGAGCCTTGGGGCACAGATACGCAGTATTTT	CASSLQSFPTSGEPWGTDTQYF
.	TRBJ2-7	.	TRBV2	TGTGCCAGCAGTGAAGTCGGAGGGAAATCCTACGAGCAGTACTTC	CASSEVGGKSYEQYF
.	TRBJ1-1	.	TRBV19	TGTGCCAGTAGTCCCGGGACAGAAGCTTTCTTT	CASSPGTEAFF
.	TRBJ1-2	.	TRBV2	TGTGCCAGCAGACCCTTGACACCAAACTATGGCTACACCTTC	CASRPLTPNYGYTF
few	TRBJ1-2	.	TRBV24-1	TGTGCCACCAGTGATTTGATAGGGGGGGGCAGGGAATCCTATGGCTACACCTTC	CATSDLIGGGRESYGYTF
.	TRBJ1-2	.	TRBV6-5	TGTGCCAGCAGCGCCAGGGTCAACTATGGCTACACCTTC	CASSARVNYGYTF
.	TRBJ1-2	.	TRBV2	TGTGCCAGCAGGGAAGTCTTTAACTATGGCTACACCTTC	CASREVFNYGYTF
.	TRBJ2-5	.	TRBV5-1	TGCGCCAGCAGCTTGGAACTACCCTCCGAGACCCAGTACTTC	CASSLELPSETQYF
.	TRBJ1-5	.	TRBV4-1	TGCGCCAGCAACCTGGCCGAAGGAGATCAGCCCCAGCATTTT	CASNLAEGDQPQHF
.	TRBJ1-3	.	TRBV9	TGTGCCAGCAGCGTCCGATCTTCGGGGGACACCATATATTTT	CASSVRSSGDTIYF
.	TRBJ2-1	TRBD1	TRBV24-1	TGTGCCACCAGTGACTTCCATGTTCCCGGGACAGGGGTGAATGAGCAGTTCTTC	CATSDFHVPGTGVNEQFF
.	TRBJ2-1	.	TRBV5-1	TGCGCCAGCAGCTTGGCGGCAGGGGGGTCCTACAATGAGCAGTTCTTC	CASSLAAGGSYNEQFF
.	TRBJ1-1	.	TRBV5-5	TGTGCCAGCAGCCTCGGTTTGAGCTCTGAAGCTTTCTTT	CASSLGLSSEAFF
.	TRBJ1-2	TRBD1	TRBV18	TGTGCCAGCTCACCTGACAGGGCCCAACTATGGCTACACCACTTC	CASSPDRAQLWLHHF
.	TRBJ1-6	TRBD1	TRBV11-2	TGTGCCAGCAGCCGGACAGGGAGCTCCTATAATTCACCCCTCCACTTT	CASSRTGSSYNSPLHF
.	TRBJ1-3	TRBD1	TRBV9	TGTGCCAGCAGCGGGTCCCCCTCCGGGACAGGGTTAAACACCATATATTTT	CASSGSPSGTGLNTIYF
.	TRBJ1-2	.	TRBV13	TGTGCCAGCAAAGGGGCAGGGGACCCCAATGGCTACACCTTC	CASKGAGDPNGYTF
.	TRBJ2-2	TRBD2	TRBV7-6	TGTGCCAGCAGCTTATTCCTAGCGGGAGAACGGGGGGAGCTGTTTTTT	CASSLFLAGERGELFF
.	TRBJ1-1	TRBD1	TRBV28	TGTGCCAGCAGGGTCAGGGGGTGGGCTGAAGCTTTCTTT	CASRVRGWAEAFF
.	TRBJ1-2	TRBD1	TRBV18	TGTGCCAGCTCACTACCGGGACAGGGGGCATTGGACTATGGCTACACCTTC	CASSLPGQGALDYGYTF
.	TRBJ1-1	.	TRBV28	TGTGCCGGATCTATGACAGGGAACACTGAAGCTTTCTTT	CAGSMTGNTEAFF
.	TRBJ1-2	TRBD1	TRBV18	TGTGCCAGCTCACCGGCAGGGGGTCATGGCTACACCTTC	CASSPAGGHGYTF
.	TRBJ2-5	.	TRBV4-1	TGCGCCAGCAGCCGGCCATCCGACCAAGAGACCCAGTACTTC	CASSRPSDQETQYF
.	TRBJ1-4	.	TRBV19	TGTGCCAGTAGTGAAGGCGTGCGGGAAAAACTGTTTTTT	CASSEGVREKLFF
few	TRBJ2-3	.	TRBV6-4	TGTGCCAGCAGTGAGCTAAGCACAGATACGCAGTATTTT	CASSELSTDTQYF
.	TRBJ2-7	.	TRBV4-3	TGCGCCAGCAGCCAAGAACACCGCCACGAGCAGTACTTC	CASSQEHRHEQYF
.	TRBJ2-7	.	TRBV6-5	TGTGCCAGCAGGGGGGGACAGTCCTACGAGCAGTACTTC	CASRGGQSYEQYF
once	TRBJ1-1	.	TRBV6-5	TGTGCCAGCAGCCGCGGGGGTTTGAACACTGAAGCTTTCTTT	CASSRGGLNTEAFF
.	TRBJ1-1	TRBD1	TRBV2	TGTGCCAGCGGTTTGACAGGGGGGATCGTAAACACTGAAGCTTTCTTT	CASGLTGGIVNTEAFF
once	TRBJ2-2	TRBD1	TRBV19	TGTGCCAGTAGGAGGGGGACAGGGGGTAACACCGGGGAGCTGTTTTTT	CASRRGTGGNTGELFF
few	TRBJ1-2	.	TRBV6-5	TGTGCCAGCGGTCGGACGGGGAACTATGGCTACACCTTC	CASGRTGNYGYTF